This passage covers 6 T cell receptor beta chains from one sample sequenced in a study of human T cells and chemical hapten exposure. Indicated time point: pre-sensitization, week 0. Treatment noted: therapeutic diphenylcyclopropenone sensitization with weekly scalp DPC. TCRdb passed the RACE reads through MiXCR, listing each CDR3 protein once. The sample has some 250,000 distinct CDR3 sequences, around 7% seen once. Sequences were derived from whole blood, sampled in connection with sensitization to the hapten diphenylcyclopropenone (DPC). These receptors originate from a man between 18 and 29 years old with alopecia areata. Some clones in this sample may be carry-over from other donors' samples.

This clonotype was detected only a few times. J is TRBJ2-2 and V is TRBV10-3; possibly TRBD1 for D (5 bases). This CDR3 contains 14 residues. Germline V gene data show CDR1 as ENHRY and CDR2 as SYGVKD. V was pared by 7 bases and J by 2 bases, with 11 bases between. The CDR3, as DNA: TGTGCCATCACAGGGCAGGGCAACACCGGGGAGCTGTTTTTT. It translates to CAITGQGNTGELFF.

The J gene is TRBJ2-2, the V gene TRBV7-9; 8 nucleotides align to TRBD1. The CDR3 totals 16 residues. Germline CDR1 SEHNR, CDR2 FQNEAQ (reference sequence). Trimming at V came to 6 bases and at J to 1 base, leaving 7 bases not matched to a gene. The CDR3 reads CASRITGTGNTGELFF. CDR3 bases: TGTGCCAGCAGGATTACCGGGACAGGGAACACCGGGGAGCTGTTTTTT.

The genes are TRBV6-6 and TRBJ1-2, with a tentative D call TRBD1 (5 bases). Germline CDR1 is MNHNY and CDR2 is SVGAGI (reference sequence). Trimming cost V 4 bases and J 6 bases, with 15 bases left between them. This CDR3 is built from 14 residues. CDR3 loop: CASSLRRGPDGYTF. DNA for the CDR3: TGTGCCAGCAGTTTACGTCGGGGCCCGGATGGCTACACCTTC.

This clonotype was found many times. CDR3 in amino acids: CASSEGGGSNQPQHF. The CDR3 DNA sequence: TGTGCCAGCAGTGAAGGGGGAGGTAGCAATCAGCCCCAGCATTTT. This chain joins TRBV2 and TRBJ1-5; D remains unclear. The germline V and J ends were trimmed by 1 base and 0 bases, with 7 bases remaining between them. Germline CDR1 and CDR2: SNHLY and FYNNEI. The CDR3 is 15 amino acids.

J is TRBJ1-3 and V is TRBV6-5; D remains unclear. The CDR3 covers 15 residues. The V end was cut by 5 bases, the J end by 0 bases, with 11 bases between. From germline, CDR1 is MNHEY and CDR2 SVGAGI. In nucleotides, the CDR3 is TGTGCCAGCAGTCCTGGGGTTTTCTCTGGAAACACCATATATTTT. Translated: CASSPGVFSGNTIYF.

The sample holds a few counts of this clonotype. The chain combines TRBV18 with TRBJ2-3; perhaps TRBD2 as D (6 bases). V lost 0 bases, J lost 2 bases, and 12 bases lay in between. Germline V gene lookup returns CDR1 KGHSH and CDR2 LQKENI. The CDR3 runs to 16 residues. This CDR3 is CASSPPSRGFTDTQYF. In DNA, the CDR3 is TGTGCCAGCTCACCACCGAGTCGGGGGTTCACAGATACGCAGTATTTT.